The 17 T cell receptor beta chains below come from one sample, sequenced in a study of cytomegalovirus exposure and HLA in healthy donors. PCR primers comprised 60 Vbeta and 13 Jbeta primers. Sequencing was performed with immunoSEQ multiplex PCR; in TCRdb, only in-frame clones are kept and a portion is missing. The profile covers about 180,000 clones, with 79% appearing a single time and around 0.69% taken by the ten largest. The sample was PBMCs. These receptors were taken from a middle-aged woman in good health and CMV-seronegative.

The gene calls are TRBV27 and TRBJ2-7, with D perhaps matching TRBD2 (5 bases). The germline gives CDR1 MNHEY, CDR2 SMNVEV (reference sequence). This CDR3 has 12 amino acids. Trimming pared 8 bases from V and 4 bases from J, leaving 12 bases between. Here the CDR3 reads CASAAGIYEQYF. CDR3 sequence (DNA): TGTGCCAGCGCGGCCGGGATTTACGAGCAGTACTTC.

J is TRBJ1-6 and V is TRBV5-8; D unresolved. This CDR3 region has 12 residues. The V gene lost 6 bases and the J gene lost 14 bases, with 15 bases spanning the gap. Germline-derived CDR1 and CDR2 are SGHTS and YDEGEE. The CDR3 DNA reads as TGTGCCAGCACCCTCACCGCGCGTGCCCTCCACTTT. It encodes CASTLTARALHF.

This clone came up once. This chain links TRBV7-9 with TRBJ2-3, with unresolved D. CDR1 and CDR2 (germline): SEHNR, FQNEAQ (reference sequence). The length of the CDR3 is 14 residues. The V gene lost 4 bases and the J gene lost 4 bases, with 12 bases spanning the gap. Here the CDR3 reads CASSSLVAPDTQYF. As DNA, the CDR3 is TGTGCCAGCAGCTCGCTTGTGGCTCCAGATACGCAGTATTTT.

The chain carries TRBV14 and TRBJ1-2; D unclear. CDR3 length: 13 residues. Germline CDR1 is SGHDN and CDR2 is FVKESK. The V gene lost 1 base and the J gene lost 5 bases, with 8 bases spanning the gap. The CDR3 nucleotides are TGTGCCAGCAGCCAAGTACGAGGATATGGCTACACCTTC. This translates into CASSQVRGYGYTF. The whole variable domain, filled in from reference TRBV14 and TRBJ1-2, reads EAGVTQFPSHSVIEKGQTVTLRCDPISGHDNLYWYRRVMGKEIKFLLHFVKESKQDESGMPNNRFLAERTGGTYSTLKVQPAELEDSGVYFCASSQVRGYGYTFGSGTRLTVV.

V usage is TRBV5-6 and J usage is TRBJ1-1; possible D gene TRBD1, 6 bases. CDR1 and CDR2 (germline): SGHDT, YYEEEE. The CDR3 is 16 residues long. The germline V and J ends were trimmed by 4 bases and 2 bases, with 18 bases remaining between them. For the CDR3, the DNA is TGTGCCAGCAGCAGTACGATACAGGGCCCCAACACTGAAGCTTTCTTT. Protein: CASSSTIQGPNTEAFF.

The CDR3 coding sequence is TGTGCCAGCAGGAGCAGGGGCGGTGAAAAACTGTTTTTT. Its protein product is CASRSRGGEKLFF. The chain combines TRBV2 with TRBJ1-4, with D perhaps matching TRBD1 (6 bases). V gave up 6 bases and J gave up 7 bases, with 12 bases separating them. The germline V gene encodes CDR1 SNHLY and CDR2 FYNNEI. CDR3 length equals 13 residues.

The V gene is TRBV19, the J gene TRBJ1-3; D is perhaps TRBD1 (6 bases). Germline values: CDR1 LNHDA, CDR2 SQIVND (reference sequence). V lost 6 bases and J 3 bases, leaving 21 bases between the germline ends. This CDR3 is 17 amino acids long. The DNA of the CDR3 is TGTGCCAGTAGCCTATCCACTCAGGGGAAGATTGGAAACACCATATATTTT. It specifies CASSLSTQGKIGNTIYF. The complete variable domain, with remaining parts taken from reference TRBV19 and TRBJ1-3, reads DGGITQSPKYLFRKEGQNVTLSCEQNLNHDAMYWYRQDPGQGLRLIYYSQIVNDFQKGDIAEGYSVSREKKESFPLTVTSAQKNPTAFYLCASSLSTQGKIGNTIYFGEGSWLTVV.

The chain is built from TRBV27 and TRBJ2-7; D unclear. In germline, CDR1 is MNHEY, CDR2 SMNVEV (reference sequence). Trimming pared 6 bases from V and 7 bases from J, leaving 16 bases between. The CDR3 sequence is 13 residues long. The CDR3 region is CASSRHSSWEQYF. CDR3 bases: TGTGCCAGCAGCCGCCACAGCTCGTGGGAGCAGTACTTC.

The chain links TRBV6-5 to TRBJ1-1; TRBD1 agrees at 10 bases. V was clipped by 2 bases and J by 12 bases; unmatched bases: 6. Germline V gives CDR1 MNHEY, CDR2 SVGAGI. CDR3 length: 13 residues. The CDR3 sequence: CASSYTTGGPPFF. DNA of the CDR3: TGTGCCAGCAGTTACACGACAGGGGGCCCTCCTTTCTTT.

The chain is built from TRBV30 and TRBJ1-2, with D hard to call. This CDR3 is 13 amino acids long. The V end lost 2 bases, the J end lost 8 bases, and 15 bases lay between the germline ends. CDR1 and CDR2 from the germline V gene are GTSNPN and SVGIG (reference sequence). CDR3 nucleotides: TGTGCCTGGAGTATCGGTTTTCGGGAAGGCTACACCTTC. This encodes CAWSIGFREGYTF.

This clone was counted once. The chain links TRBV5-4 to TRBJ1-2; the match to TRBD1 covers 8 bases. Losses at the gene ends were 0 bases for V and 3 bases for J; bases not matched to a gene: 10. CDR1 is SGHNT and CDR2 is YYREEE in the germline V gene (reference sequence). The CDR3 is 17 residues long. CDR3 bases: TGTGCCAGCAGCTTGGCTCAGGGGGCAAGGATTGACTATGGCTACACCTTC. Its translation is CASSLAQGARIDYGYTF.

The genes are TRBV15 and TRBJ2-7; D possibly corresponds to TRBD2 (6 bases). CDR3 length: 15 residues. Trimming left V 2 bases short and J 2 bases short, with 13 bases between. Germline V gene lookup returns CDR1 LNHNV and CDR2 YYDKDF (reference sequence). In nucleotides, the CDR3 is TGTGCCACCAGCAGACCTACGGGAGAAGCCTACGAGCAGTACTTC. Amino acid sequence: CATSRPTGEAYEQYF.

V and J are TRBV27 and TRBJ2-7, with 8 bases identical to TRBD1. This CDR3 comprises 15 residues. Per the germline V gene, CDR1 is MNHEY and CDR2 is SMNVEV (reference sequence). The V and J ends lost 0 bases and 7 bases, in that order; junction bases with no gene match: 8. CDR3 bases: TGTGCCAGCAGTTTATCAACCACCGGGACAGGAGAGCAGTACTTC. This codes for CASSLSTTGTGEQYF.

In nucleotides, the CDR3 is TGTGCCAGCCGGGACCCCGGCGGGGACTACGAGCAGTACTTC. Translated, it gives CASRDPGGDYEQYF. The V and J genes are TRBV6-5 and TRBJ2-7, with D perhaps TRBD2 (6 bases). The CDR3 runs 14 residues. Deletions cut 8 bases from V and 3 bases from J, with 17 bases between. In germline, CDR1 is MNHEY, CDR2 SVGAGI.

The chain has TRBV5-1 and TRBJ2-3, with D unclear. The germline V and J ends were trimmed by 0 bases and 8 bases, with 13 bases remaining between them. The germline CDR1 and CDR2 sequences are SGHRS and YFSETQ. The CDR3 is made up of 14 amino acids. DNA for the CDR3: TGCGCCAGCAGCTTGGGACTGGTTGAAGGTACGCAGTATTTT. It is translated as CASSLGLVEGTQYF.

This chain joins TRBV5-1 and TRBJ2-7; 10 nucleotides agree with TRBD2. Unmatched junction bases numbered 8, after V lost 3 bases and J lost 5 bases. The CDR3 contains 15 residues. Germline lookup yields CDR1 SGHRS and CDR2 YFSETQ. The CDR3 region has the DNA TGCGCCAGCAGCTCTACCGGGACTAGCGCCAACGAGCAGTACTTC. Translating it yields CASSSTGTSANEQYF. The complete variable domain, with remaining parts taken from reference TRBV5-1 and TRBJ2-7, reads KAGVTQTPRYLIKTRGQQVTLSCSPISGHRSVSWYQQTPGQGLQFLFEYFSETQRNKGNFPGRFSGRQFSNSRSEMNVSTLELGDSALYLCASSSTGTSANEQYFGPGTRLTVT.

J is TRBJ1-1 and V is TRBV6-5; TRBD1 matches at 7 bases. This CDR3 is built from 13 residues. CDR1 and CDR2 from the germline V gene are MNHEY and SVGAGI. Unmatched junction bases numbered 7, after V lost 6 bases and J lost 6 bases. CDR3 in DNA: TGTGCCAGCAGACCCCCGGGGACAGCTGAAGCTTTCTTT. Amino acids: CASRPPGTAEAFF.